One and the same sample provided the 17 T cell receptor beta chains below, sequenced in a study of OX40 agonist ivuxolimab in advanced cancers. This table comes from immunoSEQ multiplex PCR, and its TCRdb copy is limited to in-frame clones, with some not included. Of tens of thousands of clones detected, approximately 80% appear once; the ten largest clones hold about 35%. The material sequenced was CD4+ or CD8+ T cells sorted from blood, taken in a trial of the OX40 agonist ivuxolimab. The receptors here all came from an adult with an advanced solid tumor such as melanoma, head and neck, liver or kidney cancer.

The chain employs TRBV4-1 and TRBJ1-1, with D perhaps TRBD1 (6 bases). This CDR3 has 15 residues. V dropped 1 base and J dropped 4 bases, with 13 bases sitting between them. Germline CDR1 is MGHRA and CDR2 is YSYEKL. The CDR3 spells CASSQVAGAITEAFF. CDR3 coding DNA: TGCGCCAGCAGCCAAGTTGCGGGGGCAATCACTGAAGCTTTCTTT.

The chain is built from TRBV11-2 and TRBJ2-7, with 8 bases matching TRBD1. The CDR3 spans 13 residues. Germline V gene data show CDR1 as SGHAT and CDR2 as FQNNGV. The V and J ends lost 4 bases and 4 bases, in that order; junction bases with no gene match: 3. This CDR3 reads CASSSGQGYEQYF. Written as DNA, the CDR3 is TGTGCCAGCAGCTCCGGACAGGGATACGAGCAGTACTTC. Drawing the rest from reference TRBV11-2 and TRBJ2-7, the complete variable domain is EAGVAQSPRYKIIEKRQSVAFWCNPISGHATLYWYQQILGQGPKLLIQFQNNGVVDDSQLPKDRFSAERLKGVDSTLKIQPAKLEDSAVYLCASSSGQGYEQYFGPGTRLTVT.

The chain is built from TRBV7-8 and TRBJ2-5; 7 nucleotides match TRBD2. The CDR3 runs 16 residues. Looked up from germline, CDR1 is SGHVS and CDR2 is FQNEAQ. V lost 6 bases and J lost 5; bases outside the gene matches: 15. CDR3 DNA sequence: TGTGCCAGCAGATCGCCCCGGGGCCGGGGGGTGGAGACCCAGTACTTC. This codes for CASRSPRGRGVETQYF.

The chain links TRBV2 to TRBJ2-7; 10 bases map to TRBD1. Losses at the gene ends were 6 bases for V and 5 bases for J; bases not matched to a gene: 4. Germline lookup yields CDR1 SNHLY and CDR2 FYNNEI. The CDR3 has 13 residues. CDR3 loop: CASSPGTGDEQYF. For the CDR3, the DNA is TGTGCCAGCAGCCCCGGGACAGGGGACGAGCAGTACTTC.

The chain joins TRBV27 to TRBJ2-7, with TRBD2 matching 7 bases. CDR3 size: 13 residues. Losses at the gene ends were 5 bases for V and 5 bases for J; bases not matched to a gene: 6. Looked up from germline, CDR1 is MNHEY and CDR2 is SMNVEV (reference sequence). The CDR3 here is CASSPGGDHEQYF. The CDR3 DNA follows: TGTGCCAGCAGTCCTGGGGGGGACCACGAGCAGTACTTC.

This sequence joins TRBV29-1 and TRBJ2-7; D remains unclear. CDR1 and CDR2 (germline): SQVTM, ANQGSEA. Trimming took 1 base from V and 6 from J, leaving 10 bases between them. This CDR3 is built from 12 residues. The CDR3 nucleotides are TGCAGCGTTGAAGGGAGCAGTTCCGAGCAGTACTTC. Its protein is CSVEGSSSEQYF.

The CDR3 DNA sequence: TGTGCCAGCAGTTACTCGGGACTGCATGAGACCCAGTACTTC. This sequence encodes CASSYSGLHETQYF. The chain employs TRBV6-5 and TRBJ2-5; D is perhaps TRBD2 (6 bases). The germline V gene has CDR1 MNHEY and CDR2 SVGAGI. The ends were cut back, 0 bases at V and 5 bases at J, with 10 bases in the middle. This CDR3 contains 14 residues.

This chain links TRBV10-3 with TRBJ1-1; D unresolved. With 3 bases removed from V and 1 base from J, the gap between germline ends came to 15 bases. CDR1 is ENHRY, CDR2 SYGVKD, per germline. The CDR3 runs to 16 residues. CDR3 sequence: CAISDPDWGENTEAFF. In nucleotides, the CDR3 is TGTGCCATCAGTGACCCCGATTGGGGTGAGAACACTGAAGCTTTCTTT.

This rearrangement joins TRBV27 to TRBJ2-7, with 8 positions matching TRBD1. The V segment lost 5 bases and the J segment 3 bases; nucleotides outside the gene matches: 9. The CDR3 runs 15 residues. In germline, CDR1 is MNHEY, CDR2 SMNVEV (reference sequence). The CDR3, as DNA: TGTGCCAGCAGTGTGCGGACAGGGATATACTACGAGCAGTACTTC. As protein: CASSVRTGIYYEQYF.

The chain is built from TRBV6-5 and TRBJ2-5; 9 positions agree with TRBD1. The CDR3 loop spans 14 amino acids. V was pared by 4 bases and J by 5 bases, with 5 bases of the junction left unmatched. Germline CDR1 is MNHEY and CDR2 is SVGAGI. The CDR3 bases are TGTGCCAGCAGTTGGGGACAGGGAGGTGAGACCCAGTACTTC. Translation gives CASSWGQGGETQYF.

This rearrangement joins TRBV27 to TRBJ2-7, with TRBD1 matching 9 bases. The V segment lost 4 bases and the J segment 5 bases; nucleotides outside the gene matches: 12. The V gene's germline CDR1 is MNHEY and CDR2 SMNVEV (reference sequence). The CDR3 covers 16 residues. The CDR3 region is CASSSSRRTGEDEQYF. For the CDR3, the DNA is TGTGCCAGCAGTTCATCGAGGCGGACAGGGGAGGACGAGCAGTACTTC.

V is TRBV6-5 and J is TRBJ2-2, with D hard to call. Trimming pared 4 bases from V and 5 bases from J, leaving 11 bases between. Germline V gene sequence: CDR1 MNHEY, CDR2 SVGAGI. This CDR3 is built from 14 residues. The CDR3 region has the DNA TGTGCCAGCAGTTTCGAACCAGGAACCGGGGAGCTGTTTTTT. Its translation is CASSFEPGTGELFF.

V usage is TRBV5-6 and J usage is TRBJ2-2, with 7 bases that match TRBD1. Germline values: CDR1 SGHDT, CDR2 YYEEEE. V lost 4 bases and J lost 4; bases outside the gene matches: 7. The CDR3 loop spans 15 amino acids. The CDR3 coding sequence is TGTGCCAGCAGCCCACAGGGGTTCGGCACCGGGGAGCTGTTTTTT. Amino acid sequence: CASSPQGFGTGELFF.

This rearrangement joins TRBV9 to TRBJ1-6; TRBD1 might be the D (6 bases). This CDR3 has 13 amino acids. V gave up 4 bases and J gave up 14 bases, with 16 bases separating them. Germline loops: CDR1 SGDLS, CDR2 YYNGEE. CDR3 bases: TGTGCCAGCAGCACCGGACAGTCCCAAGCCCTCCACTTT. It is translated as CASSTGQSQALHF.

The gene calls are TRBV5-4 and TRBJ2-2; D ambiguous. V dropped 10 bases and J dropped 4 bases, with 11 bases sitting between them. The germline V gene encodes CDR1 SGHNT and CDR2 YYREEE (reference sequence). The CDR3 contains 12 residues. The CDR3 region is CASLSGTGELFF. CDR3 sequence (DNA): TGTGCCTCCCTGTCGGGCACCGGGGAGCTGTTTTTT.

V gene TRBV14 combines with J gene TRBJ1-2; D remains ambiguous. Trimming shortened V by 1 base and J by 4 bases, and 19 bases separated the two germline ends. CDR1 is SGHDN, CDR2 FVKESK, per germline. The CDR3 loop spans 17 amino acids. The CDR3 nucleotides read TGTGCCAGCAGCCAAGGAACCCGGGCCTGGCTGGGCTATGGCTACACCTTC. As protein: CASSQGTRAWLGYGYTF. Using reference TRBV14 and TRBJ1-2 for the parts outside the CDR3, the full variable domain is EAGVTQFPSHSVIEKGQTVTLRCDPISGHDNLYWYRRVMGKEIKFLLHFVKESKQDESGMPNNRFLAERTGGTYSTLKVQPAELEDSGVYFCASSQGTRAWLGYGYTFGSGTRLTVV.

This chain uses TRBV7-9 with TRBJ2-7; 10 positions match TRBD1. The junction had 4 bases not matched to a gene; V was cut back by 3 bases and J by 5 bases. CDR1 is SEHNR and CDR2 is FQNEAQ in the germline V gene (reference sequence). The CDR3 sequence is 14 residues long. The CDR3 sequence is CASSLGQGRNEQYF. CDR3 in DNA: TGTGCCAGCAGCTTGGGACAGGGGAGGAACGAGCAGTACTTC.